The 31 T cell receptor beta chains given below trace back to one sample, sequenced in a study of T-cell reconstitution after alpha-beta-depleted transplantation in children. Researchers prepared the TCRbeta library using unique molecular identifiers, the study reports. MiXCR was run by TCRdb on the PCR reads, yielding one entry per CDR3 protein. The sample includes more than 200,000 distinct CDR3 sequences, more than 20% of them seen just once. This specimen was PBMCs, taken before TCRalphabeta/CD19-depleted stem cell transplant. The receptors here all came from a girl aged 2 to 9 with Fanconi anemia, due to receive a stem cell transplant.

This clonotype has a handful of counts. The DNA of the CDR3 is TGTGCCAGCAGCCTTCTACAGGGGCTTCTCCCTAACTATGGCTACACCTTC. It yields the protein CASSLLQGLLPNYGYTF. The V call is TRBV28, the J call TRBJ1-2, with 7 bases aligning to TRBD1. The CDR3 runs 17 residues. V was clipped by 6 bases and J by 0 bases; unmatched bases: 13. Germline values: CDR1 MDHEN, CDR2 SYDVKM.

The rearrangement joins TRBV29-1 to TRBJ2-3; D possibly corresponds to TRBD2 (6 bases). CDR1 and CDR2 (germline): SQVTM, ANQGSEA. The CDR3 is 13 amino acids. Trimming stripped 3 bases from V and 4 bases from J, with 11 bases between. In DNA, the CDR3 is TGCAGCGTTGACGGAGGGAGTCCAGATACGCAGTATTTT. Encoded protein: CSVDGGSPDTQYF.

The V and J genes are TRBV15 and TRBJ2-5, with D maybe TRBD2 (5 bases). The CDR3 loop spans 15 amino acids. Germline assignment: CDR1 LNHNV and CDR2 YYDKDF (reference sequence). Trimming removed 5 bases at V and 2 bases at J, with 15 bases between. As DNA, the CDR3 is TGTGCCACCAGCCCGCCTAGCAGTAAACAAGAGACCCAGTACTTC. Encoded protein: CATSPPSSKQETQYF.

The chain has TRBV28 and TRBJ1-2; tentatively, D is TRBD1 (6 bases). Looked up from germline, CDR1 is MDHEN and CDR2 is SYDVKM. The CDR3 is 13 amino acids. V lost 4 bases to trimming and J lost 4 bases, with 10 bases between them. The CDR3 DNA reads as TGTGCCAGCAGTTCCCCGGACAGCTATGGCTACACCTTC. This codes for CASSSPDSYGYTF.

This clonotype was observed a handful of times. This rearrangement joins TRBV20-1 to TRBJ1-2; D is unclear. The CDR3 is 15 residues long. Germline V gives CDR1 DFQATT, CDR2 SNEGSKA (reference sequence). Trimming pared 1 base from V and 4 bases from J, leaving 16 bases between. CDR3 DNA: TGCAGTGCTAGAGGGGGTGCAGGCGCGGGCTATGGCTACACCTTC. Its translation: CSARGGAGAGYGYTF.

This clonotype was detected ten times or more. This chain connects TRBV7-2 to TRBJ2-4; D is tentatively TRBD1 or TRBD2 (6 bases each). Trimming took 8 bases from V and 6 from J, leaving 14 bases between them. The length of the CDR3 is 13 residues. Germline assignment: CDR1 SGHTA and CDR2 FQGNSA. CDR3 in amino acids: CASSQGRTNIQYF. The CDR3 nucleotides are TGTGCCAGCTCCCAGGGGAGGACAAACATTCAGTACTTC. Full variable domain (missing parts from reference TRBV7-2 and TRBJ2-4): GAGVSQSPSNKVTEKGKDVELRCDPISGHTALYWYRQSLGQGLEFLIYFQGNSAPDKSGLPSDRFSAERTGGSVSTLTIQRTQQEDSAVYLCASSQGRTNIQYFGAGTRLSVL.

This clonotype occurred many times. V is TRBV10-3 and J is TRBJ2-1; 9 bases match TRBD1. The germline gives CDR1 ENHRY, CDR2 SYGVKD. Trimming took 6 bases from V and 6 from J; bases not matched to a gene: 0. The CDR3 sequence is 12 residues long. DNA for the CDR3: TGTGCCATCAGGACAGGGGGCAATGAGCAGTTCTTC. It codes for CAIRTGGNEQFF.

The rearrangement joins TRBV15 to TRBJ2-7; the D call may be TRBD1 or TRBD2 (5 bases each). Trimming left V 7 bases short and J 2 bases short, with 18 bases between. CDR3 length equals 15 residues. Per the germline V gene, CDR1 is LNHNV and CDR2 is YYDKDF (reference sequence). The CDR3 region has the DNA TGTGCCACCACAGACGGGACCTCGGTGACCTACGAGCAGTACTTC. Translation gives CATTDGTSVTYEQYF.

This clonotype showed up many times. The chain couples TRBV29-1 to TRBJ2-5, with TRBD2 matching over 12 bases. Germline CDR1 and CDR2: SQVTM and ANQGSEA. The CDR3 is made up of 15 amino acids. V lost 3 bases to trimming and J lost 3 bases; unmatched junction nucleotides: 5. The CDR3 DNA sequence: TGCAGCGTTGAGGGACTAGCGGGCCATGAAGAGACCCAGTACTTC. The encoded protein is CSVEGLAGHEETQYF.

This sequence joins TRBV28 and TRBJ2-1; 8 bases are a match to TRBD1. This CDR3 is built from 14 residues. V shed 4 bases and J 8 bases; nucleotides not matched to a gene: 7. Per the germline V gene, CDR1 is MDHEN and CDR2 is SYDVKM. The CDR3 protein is CASSWDRRSDEQFF. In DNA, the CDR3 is TGTGCCAGCAGTTGGGACAGGAGGAGCGATGAGCAGTTCTTC.

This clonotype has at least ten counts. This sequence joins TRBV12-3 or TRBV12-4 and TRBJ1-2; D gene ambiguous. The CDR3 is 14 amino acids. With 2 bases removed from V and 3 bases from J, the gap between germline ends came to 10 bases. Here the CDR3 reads CASSLLKSDYGYTF. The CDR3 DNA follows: TGTGCCAGCAGTTTACTGAAGTCGGACTATGGCTACACCTTC.

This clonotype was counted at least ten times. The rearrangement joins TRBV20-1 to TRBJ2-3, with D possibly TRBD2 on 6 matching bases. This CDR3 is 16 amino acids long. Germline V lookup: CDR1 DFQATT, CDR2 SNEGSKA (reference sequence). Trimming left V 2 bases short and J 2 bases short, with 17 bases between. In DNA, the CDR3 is TGCAGTGCTAGAAATGTTGGGACTCGAGTCACAGATACGCAGTATTTT. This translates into CSARNVGTRVTDTQYF.

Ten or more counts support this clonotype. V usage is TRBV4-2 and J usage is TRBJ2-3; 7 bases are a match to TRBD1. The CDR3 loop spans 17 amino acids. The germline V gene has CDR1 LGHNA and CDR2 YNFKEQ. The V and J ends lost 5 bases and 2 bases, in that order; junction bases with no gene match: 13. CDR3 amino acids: CASSERGGAGYTDTQYF. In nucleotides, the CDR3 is TGTGCCAGCAGCGAAAGAGGGGGCGCGGGTTACACAGATACGCAGTATTTT.

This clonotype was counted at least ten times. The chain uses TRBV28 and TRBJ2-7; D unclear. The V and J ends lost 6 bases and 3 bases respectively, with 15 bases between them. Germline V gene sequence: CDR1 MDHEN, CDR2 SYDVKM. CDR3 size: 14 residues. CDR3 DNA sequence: TGTGCCAGCAGACCCCCTGGGCAGCTCTACGAGCAGTACTTC. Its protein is CASRPPGQLYEQYF.

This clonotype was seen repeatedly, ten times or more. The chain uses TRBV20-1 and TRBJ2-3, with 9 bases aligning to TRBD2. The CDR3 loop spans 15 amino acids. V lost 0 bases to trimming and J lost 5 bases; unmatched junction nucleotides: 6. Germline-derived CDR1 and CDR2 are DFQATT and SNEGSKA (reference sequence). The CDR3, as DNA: TGCAGTGCTAGAGATCGCGGGAGGGCCGGAGATACGCAGTATTTT. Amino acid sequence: CSARDRGRAGDTQYF.

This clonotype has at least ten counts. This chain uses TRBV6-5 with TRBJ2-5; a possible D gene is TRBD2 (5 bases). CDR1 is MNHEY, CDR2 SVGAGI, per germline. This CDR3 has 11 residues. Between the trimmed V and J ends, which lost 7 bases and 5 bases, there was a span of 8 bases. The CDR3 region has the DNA TGTGCCAGCACTAGAGGGGAGACCCAGTACTTC. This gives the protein CASTRGETQYF.

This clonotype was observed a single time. This CDR3 is CASSPRVGRSSYNEQFF. For the CDR3, the DNA is TGTGCCAGCAGTCCTCGGGTAGGCAGAAGCTCCTACAATGAGCAGTTCTTC. The V gene is TRBV12-3 or TRBV12-4, the J gene TRBJ2-1; D gene unclear. Trimming took off 5 bases at V and 0 bases at J, with 17 bases between the two ends. The length of the CDR3 is 17 residues.

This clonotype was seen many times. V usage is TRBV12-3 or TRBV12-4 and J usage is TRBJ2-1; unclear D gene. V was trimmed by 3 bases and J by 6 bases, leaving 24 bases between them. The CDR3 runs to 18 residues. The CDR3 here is CASSFLSPLGGPLNEQFF. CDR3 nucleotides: TGTGCCAGCAGTTTTCTCTCCCCGCTTGGTGGGCCACTCAATGAGCAGTTCTTC.

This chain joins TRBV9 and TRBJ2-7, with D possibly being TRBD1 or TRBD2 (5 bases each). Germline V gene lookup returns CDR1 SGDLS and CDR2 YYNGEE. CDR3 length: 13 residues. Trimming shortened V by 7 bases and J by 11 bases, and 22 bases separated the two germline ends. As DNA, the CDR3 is TGTGCCAGCGGGTCGAATAGAGGGGAAGGGAAGTACTTC. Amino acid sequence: CASGSNRGEGKYF.

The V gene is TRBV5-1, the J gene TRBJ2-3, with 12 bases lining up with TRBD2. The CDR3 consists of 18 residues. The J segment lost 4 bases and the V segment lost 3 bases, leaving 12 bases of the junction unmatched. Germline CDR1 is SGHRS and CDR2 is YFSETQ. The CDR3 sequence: CASSWALAGGPRSDTQYF. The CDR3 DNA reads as TGCGCCAGCAGCTGGGCTCTAGCGGGAGGGCCAAGATCAGATACGCAGTATTTT.

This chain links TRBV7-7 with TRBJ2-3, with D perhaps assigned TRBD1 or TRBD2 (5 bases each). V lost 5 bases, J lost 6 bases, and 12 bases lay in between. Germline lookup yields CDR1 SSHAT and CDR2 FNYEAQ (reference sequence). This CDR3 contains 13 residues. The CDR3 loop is CASSLGPEDTQYF. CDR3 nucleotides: TGTGCCAGCAGCCTGGGACCCGAGGATACGCAGTATTTT.

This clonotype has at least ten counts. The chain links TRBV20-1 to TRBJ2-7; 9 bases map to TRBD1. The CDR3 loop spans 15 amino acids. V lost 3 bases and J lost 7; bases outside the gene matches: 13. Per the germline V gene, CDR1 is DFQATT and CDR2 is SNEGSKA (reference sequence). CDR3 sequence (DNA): TGCAGTGCTAGTTACCTAGGACAGGGGAGGGGGGAGCAGTACTTC. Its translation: CSASYLGQGRGEQYF.

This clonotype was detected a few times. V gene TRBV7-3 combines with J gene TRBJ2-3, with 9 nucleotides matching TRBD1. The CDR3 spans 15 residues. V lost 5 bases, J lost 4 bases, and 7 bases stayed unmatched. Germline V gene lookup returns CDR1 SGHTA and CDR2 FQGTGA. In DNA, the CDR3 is TGTGCCAGCAGCCAGGACAGGGGATGGGCAGATACGCAGTATTTT. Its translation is CASSQDRGWADTQYF.

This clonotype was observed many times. The CDR3 nucleotides are TGCAGCGGCCAGATAGGGGGACTAGGCTACACCTTC. Amino acids: CSGQIGGLGYTF. The rearrangement joins TRBV29-1 to TRBJ1-2; weak D call: TRBD1 (6 bases). CDR1 is SQVTM, CDR2 ANQGSEA, per germline. The length of the CDR3 is 12 residues. The ends were cut back, 7 bases at V and 8 bases at J, with 17 bases in the middle.

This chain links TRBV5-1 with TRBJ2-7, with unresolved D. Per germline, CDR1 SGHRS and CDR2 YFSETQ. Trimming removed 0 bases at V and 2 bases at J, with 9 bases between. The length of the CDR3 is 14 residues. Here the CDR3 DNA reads TGCGCCAGCAGCTTGGGACACACAACCTACGAGCAGTACTTC. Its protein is CASSLGHTTYEQYF.

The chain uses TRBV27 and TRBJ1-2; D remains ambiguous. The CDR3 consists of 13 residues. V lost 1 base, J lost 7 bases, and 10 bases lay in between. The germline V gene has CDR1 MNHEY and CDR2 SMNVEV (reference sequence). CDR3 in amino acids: CASSLFREGGYTF. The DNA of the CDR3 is TGTGCCAGCAGTTTATTCCGGGAAGGTGGCTACACCTTC.

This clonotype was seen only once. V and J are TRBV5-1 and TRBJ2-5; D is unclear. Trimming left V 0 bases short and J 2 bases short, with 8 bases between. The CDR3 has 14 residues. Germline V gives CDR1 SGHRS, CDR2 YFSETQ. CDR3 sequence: CASSLVDTQETQYF. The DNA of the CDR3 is TGCGCCAGCAGCTTGGTAGACACTCAAGAGACCCAGTACTTC.

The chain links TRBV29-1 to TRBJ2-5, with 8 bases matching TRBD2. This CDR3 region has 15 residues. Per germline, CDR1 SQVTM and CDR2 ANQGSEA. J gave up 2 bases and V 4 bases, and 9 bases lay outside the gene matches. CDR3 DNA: TGCAGCGTTGTCCCTCGGGAGGGGTTTCAAGAGACCCAGTACTTC. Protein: CSVVPREGFQETQYF.

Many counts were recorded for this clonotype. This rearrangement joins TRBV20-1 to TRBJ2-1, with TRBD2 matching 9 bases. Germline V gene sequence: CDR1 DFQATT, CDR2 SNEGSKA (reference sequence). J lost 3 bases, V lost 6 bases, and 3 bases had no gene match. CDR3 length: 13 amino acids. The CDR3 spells CSASSGSYNEQFF. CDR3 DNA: TGCAGTGCGAGTAGCGGGAGCTACAATGAGCAGTTCTTC.

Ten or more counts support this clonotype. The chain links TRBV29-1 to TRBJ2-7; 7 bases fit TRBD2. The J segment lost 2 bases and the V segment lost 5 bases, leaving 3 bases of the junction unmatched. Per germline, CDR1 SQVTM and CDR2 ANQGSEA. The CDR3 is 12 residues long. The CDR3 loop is CSVREGPYEQYF. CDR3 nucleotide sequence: TGCAGCGTTAGGGAGGGGCCCTACGAGCAGTACTTC.

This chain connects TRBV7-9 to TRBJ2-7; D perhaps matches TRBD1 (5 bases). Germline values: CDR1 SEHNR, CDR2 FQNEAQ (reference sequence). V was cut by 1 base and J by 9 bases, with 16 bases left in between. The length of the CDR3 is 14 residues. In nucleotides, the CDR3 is TGTGCCAGCAGCTTAGGCCCGCTCAGGGAAGGGCAGTACTTC. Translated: CASSLGPLREGQYF.